This TCR beta chain originates from a study of response to subunit inactivated influenza vaccine. This clonotype was seen only once. The germline gives CDR1 LNHNV, CDR2 YYDKDF (reference sequence). This CDR3 is built from 14 residues. V shed 0 bases and J shed 8 bases, with 13 bases lying between them. TCRdb used MiXCR to reprocess the RT-PCR reads, holding one entry per CDR3 protein. The data contain roughly 540,000 distinct CDR3 sequences, approximately 24% of them singletons. Another study also made use of these data, one on T cells expressing NK-cell markers. That publication notes: UMIs accompanied the 5'RACE template switching by which TCR beta cDNA was made.

The chain uses TRBV15 and TRBJ1-2, with D possibly matching TRBD1 (6 bases). Sample: CD4+ T cells sorted from PBMCs, taken about 11 days after vaccination. The receptor was derived from a man aged 50 or older who received an inactivated influenza vaccine. The CDR3 region has the DNA TGTGCCACCAGCAGAGATTTACAGGGACGCGGCTACACCTTC. Translated, it gives CATSRDLQGRGYTF.